This is a list of T cell receptor beta chains from one sample in a study of shared clonotypes between healthy human individuals. Sequencing used immunoSEQ multiplex PCR; TCRdb keeps in-frame clones, though not all of them. Here the sample spans a few million clones, approximately 95% being singletons. The sequencing input was naive CD4+ T cells from PBMCs. Receptors originate from a man younger than 35 in good health. Some clones in this sample may be carry-over from other donors' samples. Both conserved end residues are part of each CDR3. The D gene is left open where the match is weak. The size field is filled for only some rows; it gives once, few, many or a size class.

abundance: -; d_gene: -; j_gene: TRBJ2-2; v_gene: TRBV5-1; CDR3nt: TGCGCCAGCAGCTTGGTTGCGGGGGCCGCCGGGGAGCTGTTTTTT; CDR3aa: CASSLVAGAAGELFF
abundance: -; d_gene: -; j_gene: TRBJ1-1; v_gene: TRBV28; CDR3nt: TGTGCCAGCAGTGAAGGAACCTGGACTGAAGCTTTCTTT; CDR3aa: CASSEGTWTEAFF
abundance: once; d_gene: -; j_gene: TRBJ2-2; v_gene: TRBV27; CDR3nt: TGTGCCAGCAGCAGGGGGAGGGCGGGAGTATCGGCCGGGGAGCTGTTTTTT; CDR3aa: CASSRGRAGVSAGELFF
abundance: -; d_gene: -; j_gene: TRBJ2-3; v_gene: TRBV4-1; CDR3nt: TGCGCCAGCAGCCAAAACCTAAGGGCGGGGGCTCCACTCACAGATACGCAGTATTTT; CDR3aa: CASSQNLRAGAPLTDTQYF
abundance: -; d_gene: TRBD2; j_gene: TRBJ2-7; v_gene: TRBV4-2; CDR3nt: TGTGCCAGCAGCCAAGAATTGCTAGCGGGAGCCTCAGGGGAGCAGTACTTC; CDR3aa: CASSQELLAGASGEQYF
abundance: -; d_gene: -; j_gene: TRBJ2-7; v_gene: TRBV19; CDR3nt: TGTGCCAGTAGTCCCGAGGGGCCTTGGACAGAAGGGACCTACGAGCAGTACTTC; CDR3aa: CASSPEGPWTEGTYEQYF
abundance: -; d_gene: TRBD2; j_gene: TRBJ2-1; v_gene: TRBV5-1; CDR3nt: TGCGCCAGCGAGACCGGGACTAGCGGGACATACAATGAGCAGTTCTTC; CDR3aa: CASETGTSGTYNEQFF
abundance: -; d_gene: TRBD1; j_gene: TRBJ1-5; v_gene: TRBV6-6; CDR3nt: TGTGCCAGCAGTTACTCGACAGGGGGCAATCAGCCCCAGCATTTT; CDR3aa: CASSYSTGGNQPQHF
abundance: -; d_gene: TRBD1; j_gene: TRBJ1-1; v_gene: TRBV6-1; CDR3nt: TGTGCCAGCCAGCCAGGGGGGGAGGCTTTCTTT; CDR3aa: CASQPGGEAFF
abundance: -; d_gene: -; j_gene: TRBJ1-3; v_gene: TRBV21-1; CDR3nt: TGTGCCAGCAGCAAAGCATCCCACAGGGTAGGAGTGCCTGGAAACACCATATATTTT; CDR3aa: CASSKASHRVGVPGNTIYF
abundance: -; d_gene: -; j_gene: TRBJ1-3; v_gene: TRBV25-1; CDR3nt: TGTGCCAGCAGTGCGGGGGGGTTCGGAGGAAACACCATATATTTT; CDR3aa: CASSAGGFGGNTIYF
abundance: -; d_gene: -; j_gene: TRBJ2-1; v_gene: TRBV6-5; CDR3nt: TGTGCCAGCAGTTACCGGTCTAGCCCTTCTATGATGCAGTTCTTC; CDR3aa: CASSYRSSPSMMQFF
abundance: -; d_gene: TRBD1; j_gene: TRBJ2-7; v_gene: TRBV5-4; CDR3nt: TGTGCCAGCAGAGGGTCAGGGGGCAGCGACGAGCAGTACTTC; CDR3aa: CASRGSGGSDEQYF
abundance: -; d_gene: TRBD1; j_gene: TRBJ1-1; v_gene: TRBV5-4; CDR3nt: TGTGCCATAACCACAGGGGGCAACACTGAAGCTTTCTTT; CDR3aa: CAITTGGNTEAFF
abundance: -; d_gene: -; j_gene: TRBJ2-1; v_gene: TRBV7-2; CDR3nt: TGTGCCAGCAGCTTAGGACTGGATGGTCTCCACAATGAGCAGTTCTTC; CDR3aa: CASSLGLDGLHNEQFF
abundance: once; d_gene: TRBD1; j_gene: TRBJ1-3; v_gene: TRBV28; CDR3nt: TGTGCCAGCAATTCTTTGACAGGGAGAAACACCATATATTTT; CDR3aa: CASNSLTGRNTIYF
abundance: -; d_gene: -; j_gene: TRBJ2-2; v_gene: TRBV5-1; CDR3nt: TGCGCCAGCAGCTTAACGAGCACCGGGGAGCTGTTTTTT; CDR3aa: CASSLTSTGELFF